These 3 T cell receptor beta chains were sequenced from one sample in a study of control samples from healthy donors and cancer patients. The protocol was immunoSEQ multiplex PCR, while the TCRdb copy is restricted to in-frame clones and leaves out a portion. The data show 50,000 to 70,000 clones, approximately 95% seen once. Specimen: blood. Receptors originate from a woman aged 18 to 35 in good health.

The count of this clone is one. The CDR3 nucleotides are TGTGCCAGCAGTTTATGGGTCAGACCCCCTAACACCGGGGAGCTGTTTTTT. It yields the protein CASSLWVRPPNTGELFF. The chain has TRBV27 and TRBJ2-2, with unresolved D. This CDR3 is built from 17 residues. Germline assignment: CDR1 MNHEY and CDR2 SMNVEV (reference sequence). V gave up 1 base and J gave up 2 bases, with 14 bases separating them.

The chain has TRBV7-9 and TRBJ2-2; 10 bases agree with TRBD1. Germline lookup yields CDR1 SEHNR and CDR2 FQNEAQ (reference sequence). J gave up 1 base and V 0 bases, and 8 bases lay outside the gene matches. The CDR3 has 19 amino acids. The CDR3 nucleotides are TGTGCCAGCAGCTTAGCGCTGAGGCGGGACAGGGGGAACACCGGGGAGCTGTTTTTT. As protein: CASSLALRRDRGNTGELFF.

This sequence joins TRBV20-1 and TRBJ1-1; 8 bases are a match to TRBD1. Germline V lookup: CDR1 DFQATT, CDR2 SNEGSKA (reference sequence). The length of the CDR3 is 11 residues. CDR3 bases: TGCAGGGGACAGGCGGGGACTGAAGCTTTCTTT. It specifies CRGQAGTEAFF.